Sequencing of this T cell receptor beta chain was carried out in a study of T cells in Graves' hyperthyroidism and ophthalmopathy. RNA transcripts gave rise to amplified TCR beta CDR3 regions. In the first-round RT-PCR of the TCR CDR3, the HTBI primer set was used. Via MiXCR, TCRdb re-called the multiplex PCR reads, giving one row per CDR3 protein. The sample shows 470,000 or so distinct CDR3 sequences, less than 25% of them seen only once. Fresh 10 ml peripheral blood yielded PBMCs. Sequenced: blood. This receptor was identified in a man between 18 and 29 years old with Graves' hyperthyroidism.

The chain's CDR3 is CASSRQGDYPQHF. In nucleotides, the CDR3 is TGTGCCAGCAGTCGGCAGGGGGATTATCCCCAGCATTTT. This chain uses TRBV6-2 or TRBV6-3 with TRBJ1-5; 7 nucleotides align to TRBD1. Unmatched junction bases numbered 8, after V lost 5 bases and J lost 10 bases. This CDR3 is built from 13 residues. Germline V gene data show CDR1 as MNHEY and CDR2 as SVGEGT.